A single sample is the source of the 23 T cell receptor beta chains below, sequenced in a study of shared clonotypes between healthy human individuals (dated by TCRdb to 2019 to 2021). Receptor amplification or capture employed the immunoSEQ multiplex PCR assay. Not all clones reach the TCRdb copy of this immuneACCESS table, which keeps in-frame sequences only. Checked studies attribute under half of the gap to unresolved V genes and leave the rest unexplained. The sample has some 2,000,000 clones on record, just under 95% of them singletons. The ten largest clones add up to 1% to 1.3% of the sample. CD8 naive samples consisted of CD45RO-negative cells that were positively selected for CCR7, yielding a CD45RA+CCR7+ population without TemRA cells. The sequenced sample consisted of naive CD8+ T cells sorted from blood. The cell subset or site label, read with the paper, signifies: CD45RA+CCR7+. The source of these receptors is a man younger than 35 in good health.

This clone was detected once. The chain has TRBV9 and TRBJ1-1; TRBD1 matches at 11 bases. Germline CDR1 SGDLS, CDR2 YYNGEE. V gave up 4 bases and J gave up 8 bases; unmatched junction bases: 10. The CDR3 extends over 15 amino acids. The CDR3 spells CASSPRTGGASEAFF. CDR3 DNA sequence: TGTGCCAGCAGCCCTCGGACAGGGGGCGCATCCGAAGCTTTCTTT.

A single count supports this clone. The V call is TRBV6-4, the J call TRBJ2-1; D gene ambiguous. Germline V gene lookup returns CDR1 MRHNA and CDR2 SNTAGT. CDR3 length equals 13 residues. V was clipped by 8 bases and J by 1 base, with 9 bases between them. In DNA, the CDR3 is TGTGCCAGCGCCGAAGGTTCCTACAATGAGCAGTTCTTC. Encoded protein: CASAEGSYNEQFF.

J is TRBJ1-4 and V is TRBV5-6; 8 bases align to TRBD1. This CDR3 is built from 14 residues. Germline trimming cut 2 bases from V and 7 bases from J; bases unmatched to any gene: 4. Germline V gene lookup returns CDR1 SGHDT and CDR2 YYEEEE. CDR3 protein: CASSLGQGREKLFF. For the CDR3, the DNA is TGTGCCAGCAGCTTAGGACAGGGTCGTGAAAAACTGTTTTTT.

On this clone itself: This sample includes further DNA sequences coding for the same CDR3. This sequence joins TRBV5-1 and TRBJ1-1; 9 bases match TRBD1. This CDR3 is built from 14 residues. The V and J ends lost 0 bases and 4 bases, in that order; junction bases with no gene match: 1. The germline V gene has CDR1 SGHRS and CDR2 YFSETQ. The CDR3: CASSLETGGTEAFF. For the CDR3, the DNA is TGCGCCAGCAGCTTGGAGACAGGGGGCACTGAAGCTTTCTTT.

For this clone: The same CDR3 can be traced to other DNA sequences in this sample. V usage is TRBV10-3 and J usage is TRBJ2-5; 7 nucleotides match TRBD1. The CDR3 has 13 residues. Per germline, CDR1 ENHRY and CDR2 SYGVKD. The V segment lost 5 bases and the J segment 2 bases; nucleotides outside the gene matches: 2. CDR3 sequence reads: CAISMGQQETQYF. CDR3 sequence (DNA): TGTGCCATCAGTATGGGACAGCAAGAGACCCAGTACTTC.

The rearrangement links TRBV5-6 to TRBJ2-7, with 7 bases that match TRBD2. CDR1 is SGHDT and CDR2 is YYEEEE in the germline V gene. J was trimmed by 6 bases and V by 2 bases; bases with no gene match: 5. The CDR3 extends over 13 amino acids. The CDR3 coding sequence is TGTGCCAGCAGCTTCGAGGGGAGGGCCGAGCAGTACTTC. It yields the protein CASSFEGRAEQYF.

CDR3 bases: TGTGCCAGCAGCTTTGAAAGGGTCCTTAACTATGGCTACACCTTC. Translating it yields CASSFERVLNYGYTF. The chain has TRBV12-1 and TRBJ1-2. TRBV12-1 is a documented pseudogene. This CDR3 comprises 15 residues.

The chain combines TRBV5-5 with TRBJ1-3; perhaps TRBD1 as D (6 bases). This CDR3 contains 15 residues. Germline values: CDR1 SGHKS, CDR2 YYEKEE (reference sequence). V shed 4 bases and J shed 3 bases, with 14 bases lying between them. CDR3 coding DNA: TGTGCCAGCAGCCGCCAGGGGCTGGTTGGAAACACCATATATTTT. Residues: CASSRQGLVGNTIYF.

The V and J genes are TRBV11-2 and TRBJ2-1; a possible D gene is TRBD2 (6 bases). The germline CDR1 and CDR2 sequences are SGHAT and FQNNGV. The CDR3 runs to 16 residues. Trimming took 5 bases from V and 6 from J, leaving 20 bases between them. The CDR3 DNA reads TGTGCCAGCAGCCCCGATGGAGGGAGTGGGGGCAATGAGCAGTTCTTC. Its protein is CASSPDGGSGGNEQFF.

J is TRBJ1-1 and V is TRBV6-5; 7 bases agree with TRBD1. Germline V gene lookup returns CDR1 MNHEY and CDR2 SVGAGI. The CDR3 sequence is 14 residues long. Trimming removed 6 bases from V and 0 bases from J; junction bases left unmatched: 4. The CDR3 coding sequence is TGTGCCAGCAGGGCCGGGACAGTGAACACTGAAGCTTTCTTT. Encoded protein: CASRAGTVNTEAFF.

This chain joins TRBV18 and TRBJ1-2, with D hard to call. This CDR3 has 11 residues. Germline CDR1 reads KGHSH; CDR2 reads LQKENI. The V end lost 6 bases, the J end lost 6 bases, and 8 bases lay between the germline ends. CDR3 sequence: CASSHGDGYTF. The CDR3 DNA is TGTGCCAGCTCGCACGGGGATGGCTACACCTTC.

On this clone itself: Additional DNA sequences in this sample encode the identical CDR3. The chain couples TRBV9 to TRBJ2-7, with D unclear. The CDR3 runs to 13 residues. V was trimmed by 3 bases and J by 0 bases, leaving 7 bases between them. CDR1 SGDLS and CDR2 YYNGEE come from the germline V gene. CDR3: CASSEGPSYEQYF. The CDR3 DNA reads as TGTGCCAGCAGCGAAGGCCCCTCCTACGAGCAGTACTTC.

This chain uses TRBV4-1 with TRBJ2-5; D is perhaps TRBD2 (6 bases). The CDR3 is made up of 14 amino acids. The germline CDR1 and CDR2 sequences are MGHRA and YSYEKL. Trimming stripped 1 base from V and 1 base from J, with 7 bases between. CDR3 residues: CASSQGGLQETQYF. For the CDR3, the DNA is TGCGCCAGCAGCCAAGGGGGACTCCAAGAGACCCAGTACTTC.

The table lists this clone with a count of one. The V gene is TRBV7-9, the J gene TRBJ2-2, with D maybe TRBD1 (5 bases). V lost 2 bases, J lost 3 bases, and 13 bases lay in between. Germline-derived CDR1 and CDR2 are SEHNR and FQNEAQ (reference sequence). CDR3 length: 16 residues. CDR3 amino acids: CASSLTQQAYTGELFF. For the CDR3, the DNA is TGTGCCAGCAGCTTAACACAACAGGCCTACACCGGGGAGCTGTTTTTT.

For this clone: Other DNA sequences within the sample encode an identical CDR3. The chain has TRBV6-1 and TRBJ2-7; 11 positions match TRBD1. V was pared by 2 bases and J by 6 bases, with 3 bases of the junction left unmatched. The CDR3 length is 14 residues. Per the germline V gene, CDR1 is MNHNS and CDR2 is SASEGT. DNA of the CDR3: TGTGCCAGCAGTGAACTTGGACAGGGGGCCGAGCAGTACTTC. This codes for CASSELGQGAEQYF.

The chain carries TRBV4-1 and TRBJ2-1; a weak D match, TRBD1 (6 bases). This CDR3 region has 16 residues. V was trimmed by 1 base and J by 6 bases, leaving 16 bases between them. Per the germline V gene, CDR1 is MGHRA and CDR2 is YSYEKL. CDR3 sequence reads: CASSQVGTFEGNEQFF. The CDR3 region has the DNA TGCGCCAGCAGCCAAGTCGGGACATTCGAAGGCAATGAGCAGTTCTTC.

This chain connects TRBV5-1 to TRBJ1-2; D is perhaps TRBD1 (5 bases). The V end was cut by 1 base, the J end by 2 bases, with 18 bases between. CDR3 size: 17 residues. Germline CDR1 and CDR2: SGHRS and YFSETQ. As DNA, the CDR3 is TGCGCCAGCAGCTTGTTTGGGCTAGGGGAACAAAACTATGGCTACACCTTC. This sequence encodes CASSLFGLGEQNYGYTF.

V and J are TRBV7-9 and TRBJ2-7; 7 bases are a match to TRBD1. Losses at the gene ends were 5 bases for V and 1 base for J; bases not matched to a gene: 8. Per germline, CDR1 SEHNR and CDR2 FQNEAQ (reference sequence). The CDR3 covers 15 residues. The CDR3 DNA reads as TGTGCCAGCAGCCCCGGCGGCAGGGGGTCCTACGAGCAGTACTTC. It codes for CASSPGGRGSYEQYF.

V and J are TRBV9 and TRBJ2-3; TRBD2 is a possible D gene (5 bases). Germline loops: CDR1 SGDLS, CDR2 YYNGEE. The CDR3 runs to 15 residues. Trimming pared 0 bases from V and 2 bases from J, leaving 10 bases between. Here the CDR3 DNA reads TGTGCCAGCAGCGTAGATGGGCTAGCCACAGATACGCAGTATTTT. Protein product: CASSVDGLATDTQYF.

The chain combines TRBV30 with TRBJ2-3; D is uncertain. CDR3 length equals 16 residues. Germline CDR1 GTSNPN, CDR2 SVGIG (reference sequence). V lost 4 bases, J lost 2 bases, and 19 bases lay in between. CDR3 DNA: TGTGCCTGGACGTCCGGTTCGGCAGCTTTCACAGATACGCAGTATTTT. Protein: CAWTSGSAAFTDTQYF. Full variable domain (rest looked up from reference TRBV30 and TRBJ2-3): SQTIHQWPATLVQPVGSPLSLECTVEGTSNPNLYWYRQAAGRGLQLLFYSVGIGQISSEVPQNLSASRPQDRQFILSSKKLLLSDSGFYLCAWTSGSAAFTDTQYFGPGTRLTVL.

In this sample, this clone turned up once. At one end the junction does not follow the germline gene, possibly because of a read error. For the CDR3, the DNA is TGTGCCAGCAGCGTAGGGGACAGTTACTACGAGCAGTACTTC. The encoded protein is CASSVGDSYYEQYF. The chain recombines TRBV13 with TRBJ2-7; 7 positions agree with TRBD1. This CDR3 has 14 amino acids. The V gene's germline CDR1 is PRHDT and CDR2 FYEKMQ (reference sequence).

The V and J genes are TRBV27 and TRBJ1-2; possible D gene TRBD1, 6 bases. Germline CDR1 reads MNHEY; CDR2 reads SMNVEV (reference sequence). The CDR3 sequence is 15 residues long. Deletions cut 1 base from V and 4 bases from J, with 13 bases between. As DNA, the CDR3 is TGTGCCAGCAGTTTATTAGAGGGGGACCCCTATGGCTACACCTTC. It encodes CASSLLEGDPYGYTF.

V gene TRBV7-2 combines with J gene TRBJ2-2; D unclear. The CDR3 covers 13 residues. Germline-derived CDR1 and CDR2 are SGHTA and FQGNSA. Trimming left V 3 bases short and J 5 bases short, with 7 bases between. The CDR3 DNA sequence: TGTGCCAGCAGCTTGATCGGGACCGGGGAGCTGTTTTTT. It translates to CASSLIGTGELFF. Supplemented by reference TRBV7-2 and TRBJ2-2, the full variable domain reads GAGVSQSPSNKVTEKGKDVELRCDPISGHTALYWYRQSLGQGLEFLIYFQGNSAPDKSGLPSDRFSAERTGGSVSTLTIQRTQQEDSAVYLCASSLIGTGELFFGEGSRLTVL.